The subject of this entry is one TCR beta chain. As yet, its antigen is unknown. A much larger clone differs from this one at a single base, so this may be a read error. Germline V gene lookup returns CDR1 DFQATT and CDR2 SNEGSKA (reference sequence). This CDR3 region has 15 residues. The V end lost 3 bases, the J end lost 5 bases, and 19 bases lay between the germline ends. The sample originates from a study of molecular identifiers for immune sequencing clone quantification. Notes on the study in general: Highly expanded clone sizes could be underestimated by identical TCR molecules sharing a barcode. Detection of one spiked Jurkat cell's TCR RNA reportedly worked in 750,000 to 1,000,000 naive cells.

TCRdb re-called the PCR reads with MiXCR, one entry per CDR3 protein. The profile shows about 100,000 distinct CDR3 sequences, 21% of them singletons. This receptor was taken from a human donor in good health. Some libraries in this study had Jurkat cell RNA spiked in. V is TRBV20-1 and J is TRBJ1-1, with a weak D call TRBD1 (6 bases). Sample: naive CD8+ T cells from blood, with Jurkat cell RNA spiked in. Subset denoted: FACS-sorted CD8+CD4-CCR7+CD45RA+ naive T cells. The CDR3 nucleotides are TGCAGTGCTAGGAACGCAGGACAGCCGCGGACTGAAGCTTTCTTT. It yields the protein CSARNAGQPRTEAFF.